This TCR beta chain was recovered during a study of technical replicates of blood from several donors. The data were produced by immunoSEQ multiplex PCR, yet TCRdb's version contains in-frame clones alone and is incomplete. Of around 73,000 clones listed, more than 85% were seen once; the top ten hold 4% to 5%. The sample consisted of PBMCs. This sequence was found in a human donor in good health. Some clones in this sample may be carry-over from other donors' samples.

The CDR3 loop is CASSLQQGNTEAFF. CDR3 nucleotides: TGTGCCAGCTCACTTCAACAGGGGAACACTGAAGCTTTCTTT. The rearrangement joins TRBV18 to TRBJ1-1, with D maybe TRBD1 (6 bases). Germline values: CDR1 KGHSH, CDR2 LQKENI. Trimming pared 4 bases from V and 1 base from J, leaving 10 bases between. This CDR3 region has 14 residues.